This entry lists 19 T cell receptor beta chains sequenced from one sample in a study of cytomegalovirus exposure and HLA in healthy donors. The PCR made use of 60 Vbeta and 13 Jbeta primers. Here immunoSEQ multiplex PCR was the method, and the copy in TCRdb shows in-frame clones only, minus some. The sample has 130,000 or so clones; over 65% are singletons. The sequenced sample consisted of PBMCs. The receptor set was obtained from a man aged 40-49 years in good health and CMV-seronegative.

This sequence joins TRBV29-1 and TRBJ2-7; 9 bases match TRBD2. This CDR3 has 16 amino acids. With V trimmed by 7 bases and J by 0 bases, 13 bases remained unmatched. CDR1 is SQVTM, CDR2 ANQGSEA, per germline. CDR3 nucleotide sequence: TGCAGCGCCCGCTTAGTCCCGCGGGAGGGCTCCTACGAGCAGTACTTC. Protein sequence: CSARLVPREGSYEQYF.

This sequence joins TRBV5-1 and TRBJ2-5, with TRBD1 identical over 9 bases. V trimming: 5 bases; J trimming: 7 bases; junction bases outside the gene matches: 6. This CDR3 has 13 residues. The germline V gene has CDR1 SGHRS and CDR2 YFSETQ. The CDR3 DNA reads TGCGCCAGCAGTAGGACAGGGGAGGTGACCCAGTACTTC. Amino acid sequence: CASSRTGEVTQYF. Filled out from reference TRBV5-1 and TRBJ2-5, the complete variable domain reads KAGVTQTPRYLIKTRGQQVTLSCSPISGHRSVSWYQQTPGQGLQFLFEYFSETQRNKGNFPGRFSGRQFSNSRSEMNVSTLELGDSALYLCASSRTGEVTQYFGPGTRLLVL.

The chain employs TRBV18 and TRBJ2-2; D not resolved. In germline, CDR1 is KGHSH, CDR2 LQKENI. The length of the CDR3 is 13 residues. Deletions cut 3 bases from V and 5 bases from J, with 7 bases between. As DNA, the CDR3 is TGTGCCAGCTCACCCGCGTCTACCGGGGAGCTGTTTTTT. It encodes CASSPASTGELFF.

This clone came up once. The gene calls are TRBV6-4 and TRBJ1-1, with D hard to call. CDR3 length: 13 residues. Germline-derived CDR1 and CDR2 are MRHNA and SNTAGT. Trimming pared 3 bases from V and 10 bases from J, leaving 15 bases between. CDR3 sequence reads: CASSERDDSPAFF. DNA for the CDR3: TGTGCCAGCAGTGAGAGGGATGACTCCCCAGCTTTCTTT.

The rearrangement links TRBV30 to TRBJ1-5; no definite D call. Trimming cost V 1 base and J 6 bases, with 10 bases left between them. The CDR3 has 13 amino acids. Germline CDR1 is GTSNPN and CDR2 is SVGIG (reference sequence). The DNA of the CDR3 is TGTGCCTGGAGTGCCGGGTCAATTCAGCCCCAGCATTTT. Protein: CAWSAGSIQPQHF.

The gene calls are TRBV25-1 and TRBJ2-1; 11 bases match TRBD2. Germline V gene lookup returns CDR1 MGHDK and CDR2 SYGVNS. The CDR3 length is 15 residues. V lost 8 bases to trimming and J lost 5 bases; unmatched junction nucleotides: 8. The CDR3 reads CASSRPGLADNEQFF. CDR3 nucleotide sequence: TGTGCCAGCTCGCGACCGGGACTAGCGGACAATGAGCAGTTCTTC.

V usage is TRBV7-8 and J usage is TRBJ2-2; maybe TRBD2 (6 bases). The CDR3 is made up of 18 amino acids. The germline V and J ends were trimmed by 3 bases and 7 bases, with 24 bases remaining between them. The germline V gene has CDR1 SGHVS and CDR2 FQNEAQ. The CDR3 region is CASSFKVAGQTSSGELFF. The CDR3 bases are TGTGCCAGCAGCTTTAAAGTGGCGGGGCAAACTAGCAGCGGGGAGCTGTTTTTT.

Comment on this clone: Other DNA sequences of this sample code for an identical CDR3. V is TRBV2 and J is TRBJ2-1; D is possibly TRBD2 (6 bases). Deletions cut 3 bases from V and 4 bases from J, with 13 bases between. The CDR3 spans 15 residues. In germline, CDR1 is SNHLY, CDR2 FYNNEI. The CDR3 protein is CASSEGLPGYNEQFF. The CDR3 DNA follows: TGTGCCAGCAGTGAGGGACTGCCCGGTTACAATGAGCAGTTCTTC.

This CDR3 reads CASSLAAGVKANYGYTF. For the CDR3, the DNA is TGTGCCAGCAGCTTAGCGGCAGGGGTTAAAGCTAACTATGGCTACACCTTC. The J gene is TRBJ1-2, the V gene TRBV7-2; D may be TRBD1 (6 bases). The CDR3 has 17 residues. Trimming cost V 0 bases and J 0 bases, with 14 bases left between them. Germline lookup yields CDR1 SGHTA and CDR2 FQGNSA.

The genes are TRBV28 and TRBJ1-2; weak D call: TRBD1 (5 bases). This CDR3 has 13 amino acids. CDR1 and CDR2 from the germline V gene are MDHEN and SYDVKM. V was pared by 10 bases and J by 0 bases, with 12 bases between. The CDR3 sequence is CATRVPTNYGYTF. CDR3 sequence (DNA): TGTGCCACCAGGGTTCCTACTAACTATGGCTACACCTTC.

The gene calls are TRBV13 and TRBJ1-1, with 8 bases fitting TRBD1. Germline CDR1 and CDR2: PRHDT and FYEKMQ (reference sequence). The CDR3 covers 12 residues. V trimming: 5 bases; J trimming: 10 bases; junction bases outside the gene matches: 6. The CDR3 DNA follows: TGTGCCAGCAGCACCCGGACAGGGACAGCTTTCTTT. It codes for CASSTRTGTAFF.

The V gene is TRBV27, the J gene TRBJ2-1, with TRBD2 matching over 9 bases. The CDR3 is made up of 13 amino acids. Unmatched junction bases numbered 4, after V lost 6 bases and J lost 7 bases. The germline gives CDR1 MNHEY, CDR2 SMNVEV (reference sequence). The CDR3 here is CASSRTSANEQFF. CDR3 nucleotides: TGTGCCAGCAGCAGGACTAGCGCTAATGAGCAGTTCTTC.

CDR3 bases: TGTGGGGGCAGGACGAACACCGGGGAGCTGTTTTTT. Protein product: CGGRTNTGELFF. The chain employs TRBV7-9 and TRBJ2-2; D might be TRBD1 (5 bases). The germline CDR1 and CDR2 sequences are SEHNR and FQNEAQ (reference sequence). The CDR3 length is 12 residues.

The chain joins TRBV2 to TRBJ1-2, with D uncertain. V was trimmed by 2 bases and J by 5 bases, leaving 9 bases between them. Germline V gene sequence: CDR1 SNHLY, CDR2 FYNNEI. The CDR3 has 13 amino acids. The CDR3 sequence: CASSESEGYGYTF. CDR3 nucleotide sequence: TGTGCCAGCAGTGAATCGGAGGGTTATGGCTACACCTTC.

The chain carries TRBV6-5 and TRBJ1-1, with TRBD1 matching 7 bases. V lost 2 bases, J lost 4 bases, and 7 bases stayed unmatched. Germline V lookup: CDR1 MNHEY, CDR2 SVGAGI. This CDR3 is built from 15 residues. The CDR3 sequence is CASSYGQGVGTEAFF. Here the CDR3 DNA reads TGTGCCAGCAGTTACGGGCAGGGGGTGGGCACTGAAGCTTTCTTT.

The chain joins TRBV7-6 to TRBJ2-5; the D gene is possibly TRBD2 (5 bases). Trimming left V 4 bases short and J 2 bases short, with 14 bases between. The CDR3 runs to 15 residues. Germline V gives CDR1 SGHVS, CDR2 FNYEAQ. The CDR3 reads CASSSHVAPQETQYF. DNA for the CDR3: TGTGCCAGCAGCTCCCATGTAGCGCCTCAAGAGACCCAGTACTTC.

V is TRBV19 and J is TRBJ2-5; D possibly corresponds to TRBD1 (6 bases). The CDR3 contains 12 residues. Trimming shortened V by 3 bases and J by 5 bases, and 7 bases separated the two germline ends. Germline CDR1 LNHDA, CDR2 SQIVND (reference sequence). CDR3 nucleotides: TGTGCCAGTAGTATCCAGGGGGAGACCCAGTACTTC. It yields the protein CASSIQGETQYF.

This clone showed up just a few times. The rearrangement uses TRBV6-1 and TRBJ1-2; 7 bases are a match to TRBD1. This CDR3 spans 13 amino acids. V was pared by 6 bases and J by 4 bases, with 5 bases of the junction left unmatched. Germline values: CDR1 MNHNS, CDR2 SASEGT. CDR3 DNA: TGTGCCAGCAGAGATACAGGGGCCTATGGCTACACCTTC. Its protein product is CASRDTGAYGYTF.

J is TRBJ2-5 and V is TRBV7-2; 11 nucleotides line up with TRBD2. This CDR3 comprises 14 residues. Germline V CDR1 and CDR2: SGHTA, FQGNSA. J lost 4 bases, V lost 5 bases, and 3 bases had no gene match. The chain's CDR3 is CASSLGLAGETQYF. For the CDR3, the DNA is TGTGCCAGCAGCCTTGGACTAGCGGGAGAGACCCAGTACTTC.